Presented here are 15 T cell receptor beta chains from one specimen sequenced in a study of cytomegalovirus exposure and HLA in healthy donors. PCR involved 60 Vbeta and 13 Jbeta primers. Generated by immunoSEQ multiplex PCR, the TCRdb table keeps only in-frame clones and is missing some. The data contain 170,000 or so clones, approximately 84% of them singletons. The sequenced material came from PBMCs. The receptors were gathered from a man between 18 and 35 years old in good health and CMV-seronegative.

V usage is TRBV28 and J usage is TRBJ1-1, with D perhaps TRBD1 (6 bases). Trimming removed 6 bases at V and 3 bases at J, with 17 bases between. Germline loops: CDR1 MDHEN, CDR2 SYDVKM. The CDR3 totals 15 residues. The CDR3 DNA follows: TGTGCCAGCAGCCCGATAGACAGGATTTACACTGAAGCTTTCTTT. It codes for CASSPIDRIYTEAFF.

The chain recombines TRBV2 with TRBJ1-4; no clear D gene. CDR3 size: 14 residues. In germline, CDR1 is SNHLY, CDR2 FYNNEI. V lost 10 bases, J lost 5 bases, and 17 bases lay in between. CDR3 coding DNA: TGTGCCACCCGGACTGTGTCCTTAAATGAAAAACTGTTTTTT. Encoded protein: CATRTVSLNEKLFF.

This chain joins TRBV6-1 and TRBJ1-1, with D unclear. CDR3 length equals 14 residues. CDR1 is MNHNS, CDR2 SASEGT, per germline. Trimming left V 3 bases short and J 4 bases short, with 12 bases between. The CDR3 DNA follows: TGTGCCAGCAGTGACTCGGGGTTTTCCACTGAAGCTTTCTTT. It is translated as CASSDSGFSTEAFF.

This chain links TRBV7-8 with TRBJ2-1; TRBD2 agrees at 12 bases. Germline values: CDR1 SGHVS, CDR2 FQNEAQ. The V and J ends lost 5 bases and 5 bases, in that order; junction bases with no gene match: 4. This CDR3 contains 15 residues. The CDR3 loop is CASSKTSGSNNEQFF. CDR3 in DNA: TGTGCCAGCAGCAAGACTAGCGGGAGTAACAATGAGCAGTTCTTC.

This clone has more than one count but fewer than ten. This rearrangement joins TRBV6-6 to TRBJ2-7, with 13 bases matching TRBD2. J lost 3 bases, V lost 6 bases, and 5 bases had no gene match. CDR3 length: 15 amino acids. Germline V gene lookup returns CDR1 MNHNY and CDR2 SVGAGI (reference sequence). For the CDR3, the DNA is TGTGCCAGCAGGTGGACTAGCGGGAGTGGCTACGAGCAGTACTTC. Translated, it gives CASRWTSGSGYEQYF.

There are a few counts of this clone. V is TRBV29-1 and J is TRBJ1-1; no reliable D call. The V end was cut by 3 bases, the J end by 2 bases, with 22 bases between. This CDR3 contains 17 residues. Germline V gives CDR1 SQVTM, CDR2 ANQGSEA. The CDR3: CSVDPHRTGNINTEAFF. In DNA form, the CDR3 reads TGCAGCGTTGATCCCCACAGAACGGGGAACATCAACACTGAAGCTTTCTTT.

This chain uses TRBV6-4 with TRBJ2-6; D perhaps matches TRBD1 (6 bases). The germline V gene encodes CDR1 MRHNA and CDR2 SNTAGT. The CDR3 loop spans 17 amino acids. V lost 5 bases, J lost 1 base, and 15 bases lay in between. The CDR3, as DNA: TGTGCCAGCAGTCGGACAGTCGGATTATCTGGGGCCAACGTCCTGACTTTC. Translating it yields CASSRTVGLSGANVLTF.

The chain combines TRBV28 with TRBJ2-7; TRBD2 might be the D (5 bases). The germline V gene encodes CDR1 MDHEN and CDR2 SYDVKM. This CDR3 is built from 12 residues. The V and J ends lost 7 bases and 3 bases respectively, with 10 bases between them. DNA of the CDR3: TGTGCCAGCAAGGCCGGGGTCTACGAGCAGTACTTC. Translating gives CASKAGVYEQYF.

This clone has just one count. The chain carries TRBV10-3 and TRBJ2-5; D might be TRBD1 (5 bases). The CDR3 runs to 14 residues. V gave up 0 bases and J gave up 5 bases, with 10 bases separating them. Germline values: CDR1 ENHRY, CDR2 SYGVKD. CDR3 coding DNA: TGTGCCATCAGTGAGTCGGGGCCCGTGGAGACCCAGTACTTC. Translated: CAISESGPVETQYF.

This clone turned up a few times. The V and J genes are TRBV11-2 and TRBJ2-7; D not resolved. V lost 5 bases and J 6 bases, leaving 17 bases between the germline ends. There are 14 residues in the CDR3. Germline-derived CDR1 and CDR2 are SGHAT and FQNNGV. The DNA for the CDR3 is TGTGCCAGCAGCCGGCCCGGAGAGCGTACCGAGCAGTACTTC. Translated: CASSRPGERTEQYF.

This chain links TRBV28 with TRBJ2-7; a possible D gene is TRBD2 (6 bases). The CDR3 loop spans 14 amino acids. Germline V gives CDR1 MDHEN, CDR2 SYDVKM. Trimming pared 4 bases from V and 0 bases from J, leaving 10 bases between. CDR3 sequence reads: CASSSTGVSYEQYF. CDR3 in DNA: TGTGCCAGCAGTTCGACGGGAGTCTCCTACGAGCAGTACTTC.

The chain joins TRBV7-9 to TRBJ2-3; D possibly corresponds to TRBD1 (6 bases). Trimming left V 1 base short and J 6 bases short, with 14 bases between. The CDR3 consists of 15 residues. The germline V gene has CDR1 SEHNR and CDR2 FQNEAQ (reference sequence). The CDR3 DNA reads as TGTGCCAGCAGCTTAGTGGGGGCCAGGTTGGATACGCAGTATTTT. Residues: CASSLVGARLDTQYF.

The rearrangement joins TRBV11-3 to TRBJ2-5; TRBD2 aligns across 9 bases. The CDR3 covers 14 residues. The V and J ends lost 5 bases and 3 bases, in that order; junction bases with no gene match: 4. Germline V gene lookup returns CDR1 SGHNT and CDR2 YENEEA. In DNA, the CDR3 is TGTGCCAGCAGCCTGACTAGCGGCGAAGAGACCCAGTACTTC. It is translated as CASSLTSGEETQYF.

The J gene is TRBJ2-7, the V gene TRBV5-6, with D perhaps TRBD2 (7 bases). Trimming stripped 4 bases from V and 6 bases from J, with 20 bases between. Germline CDR1 and CDR2: SGHDT and YYEEEE. The CDR3 has 15 amino acids. CDR3 in DNA: TGTGCCAGCAGCCCGGACGGGGGGCTCCTCCTCGAGCAGTACTTC. It yields the protein CASSPDGGLLLEQYF.

The rearrangement links TRBV5-1 to TRBJ2-1; TRBD1 aligns across 7 bases. CDR1 is SGHRS, CDR2 YFSETQ, per germline. Losses at the gene ends were 5 bases for V and 4 bases for J; bases not matched to a gene: 6. The CDR3 sequence is 14 residues long. The CDR3 here is CASRPGTAYNEQFF. In nucleotides, the CDR3 is TGCGCCAGCAGACCCGGGACAGCTTACAATGAGCAGTTCTTC.